The 18 T cell receptor beta chains below come from one sample, sequenced in a study of T cell repertoires in cytomegalovirus infection. TCRdb used MiXCR to reprocess the reads, holding one entry per CDR3 protein. The sample lists approximately 910,000 distinct CDR3 sequences; about a third were seen once. Their recognized antigens are unknown. Specimen: cultured CD8+ T cells from PBMCs, collected from culture after CMV antigen stimulation. The receptors stem from a human donor in good health (CMV status not recorded). Some clones in this sample may be carry-over from other donors' samples.

The CDR3 loop is CASSSRGELADTQYF. The DNA of the CDR3 is TGTGCCAGCAGCTCCCGGGGGGAATTGGCAGATACGCAGTATTTT. The V gene is TRBV5-4, the J gene TRBJ2-3, with TRBD2 identical over 7 bases. Germline V gene sequence: CDR1 SGHNT, CDR2 YYREEE (reference sequence). The CDR3 is 15 amino acids. After removal of 3 bases from V and 4 bases from J, the junction contained 8 bases not matched to a gene.

This clonotype was detected a few times. This rearrangement joins TRBV12-3 or TRBV12-4 to TRBJ2-1, with 11 positions matching TRBD2. This CDR3 contains 15 residues. The V gene end was trimmed by 6 bases and the J gene end by 4 bases; junction bases not matched to a gene: 5. The DNA of the CDR3 is TGTGCCAGCAGATCACTAGCGGGGGAGTACAATGAGCAGTTCTTC. Translating gives CASRSLAGEYNEQFF.

The chain links TRBV3-1 to TRBJ1-5; D is uncertain. CDR1 is LGHDT, CDR2 YNNKEL, per germline (reference sequence). The CDR3 has 12 residues. V shed 6 bases and J shed 10 bases, with 13 bases lying between them. CDR3 nucleotides: TGTGCCAGCAGTCGGTGGGGTGAACCCCAGCATTTT. Its translation is CASSRWGEPQHF.

The chain is built from TRBV5-1 and TRBJ2-1, with a weak D call TRBD1 (7 bases). Germline loops: CDR1 SGHRS, CDR2 YFSETQ. The CDR3 covers 16 residues. V was cut by 0 bases and J by 6 bases, with 16 bases left in between. The CDR3 spells CASSLAGSGGINEQFF. For the CDR3, the DNA is TGCGCCAGCAGCTTGGCTGGGTCAGGGGGGATCAATGAGCAGTTCTTC.

This clonotype was seen ten or more times. The genes are TRBV7-2 and TRBJ2-3; D could derive from TRBD1 or TRBD2 (5 bases each). CDR1 is SGHTA, CDR2 FQGNSA, per germline. Trimming cost V 1 base and J 2 bases, with 16 bases left between them. This CDR3 comprises 17 residues. For the CDR3, the DNA is TGTGCCAGCAGCTTAGATTTTCGGGGCAGCCTCACAGATACGCAGTATTTT. Its protein is CASSLDFRGSLTDTQYF.

CDR3 sequence (DNA): TGTGCCAGCAGTCTCACACATGGGGATGGCTACACCTTC. Amino acids: CASSLTHGDGYTF. V and J are TRBV6-5 and TRBJ1-2; D gene unclear. Germline values: CDR1 MNHEY, CDR2 SVGAGI. The CDR3 has 13 amino acids. V shed 5 bases and J shed 6 bases, with 13 bases lying between them.

The J gene is TRBJ2-1, the V gene TRBV5-1; TRBD1 aligns across 7 bases. Germline values: CDR1 SGHRS, CDR2 YFSETQ. The J segment lost 5 bases and the V segment lost 3 bases, leaving 8 bases of the junction unmatched. The CDR3 extends over 15 amino acids. CDR3 bases: TGCGCCAGCAGCTCCTGGACAGGCGCCAACAATGAGCAGTTCTTC. Amino acids: CASSSWTGANNEQFF. Supplemented by reference TRBV5-1 and TRBJ2-1, the full variable domain reads KAGVTQTPRYLIKTRGQQVTLSCSPISGHRSVSWYQQTPGQGLQFLFEYFSETQRNKGNFPGRFSGRQFSNSRSEMNVSTLELGDSALYLCASSSWTGANNEQFFGPGTRLTVL.

This clonotype appeared a few times. This chain uses TRBV6-2 or TRBV6-3 with TRBJ2-2, with a tentative D call TRBD2 (6 bases). Trimming took 6 bases from V and 2 from J, leaving 19 bases between them. This CDR3 spans 17 amino acids. CDR1 and CDR2 from the germline V gene are MNHEY and SVGEGT. The CDR3 spells CASSPFRLGENTGELFF. In nucleotides, the CDR3 is TGTGCCAGCAGCCCCTTTCGACTAGGGGAAAACACCGGGGAGCTGTTTTTT.

The genes are TRBV6-2 or TRBV6-3 and TRBJ1-5; D remains ambiguous. The germline CDR1 and CDR2 sequences are MNHEY and SVGEGT. The ends were cut back, 2 bases at V and 3 bases at J, with 20 bases in the middle. The CDR3 covers 18 residues. DNA for the CDR3: TGTGCCAGCAGTTACGACGTCGGCGAGTCTTTCAACAATCAGCCCCAGCATTTT. It translates to CASSYDVGESFNNQPQHF.

The V gene is TRBV14, the J gene TRBJ2-1, with 12 bases identical to TRBD2. The V gene end was trimmed by 8 bases and the J gene end by 9 bases; junction bases not matched to a gene: 11. Looked up from germline, CDR1 is SGHDN and CDR2 is FVKESK. CDR3 length: 15 residues. The CDR3 is CASCVLAGGPGEQFF. Written as DNA, the CDR3 is TGTGCCAGCTGTGTCCTAGCGGGGGGGCCTGGTGAGCAGTTCTTC.

The chain combines TRBV28 with TRBJ2-1; D is unclear. Germline CDR1 MDHEN, CDR2 SYDVKM. Trimming cost V 1 base and J 2 bases, with 9 bases left between them. CDR3 size: 15 residues. Here the CDR3 reads CASSLLTQAYNEQFF. The CDR3 DNA is TGTGCCAGCAGTTTATTAACCCAGGCCTACAATGAGCAGTTCTTC.

The CDR3 sequence: CSASTGFNSPLHF. The CDR3 coding sequence is TGCAGTGCTAGTACCGGGTTTAATTCACCCCTCCACTTT. This chain links TRBV20-1 with TRBJ1-6; no definite D call. CDR1 and CDR2 (germline): DFQATT, SNEGSKA (reference sequence). Trimming stripped 3 bases from V and 6 bases from J, with 9 bases between. The CDR3 spans 13 residues.

The chain carries TRBV24-1 and TRBJ2-6; D is perhaps TRBD1 (6 bases). Germline CDR1 and CDR2: KGHDR and SFDVKD. This CDR3 spans 16 amino acids. With 1 base removed from V and 4 bases from J, the gap between germline ends came to 10 bases. DNA for the CDR3: TGTGCCACCAGTGATTTAGGGGGAACCGGGGCCAACGTCCTGACTTTC. Protein sequence: CATSDLGGTGANVLTF.

This clonotype was observed a few times. The chain joins TRBV29-1 to TRBJ1-2; D is possibly TRBD1 (5 bases). Germline CDR1 is SQVTM and CDR2 is ANQGSEA. V was pared by 3 bases and J by 3 bases, with 20 bases between. This CDR3 has 16 residues. CDR3: CSVDGLRGASYYGYTF. CDR3 bases: TGCAGCGTTGATGGGTTAAGGGGAGCATCTTACTATGGCTACACCTTC.

This clonotype was counted only a few times. The chain employs TRBV14 and TRBJ2-3, with a possible D match to TRBD1 (5 bases). The CDR3 runs 15 residues. Germline lookup yields CDR1 SGHDN and CDR2 FVKESK. Trimming stripped 6 bases from V and 2 bases from J, with 15 bases between. DNA for the CDR3: TGTGCCAGCAGTCCAGGGTCGGATTACACAGATACGCAGTATTTT. Amino acid sequence: CASSPGSDYTDTQYF.

This clonotype was recorded many times. CDR3 amino acids: CASSDNRGYSGNTIYF. Here the CDR3 DNA reads TGTGCCAGCAGCGACAACAGGGGCTACTCTGGAAACACCATATATTTT. The chain has TRBV7-8 and TRBJ1-3, with TRBD1 matching over 7 bases. The CDR3 has 16 amino acids. The V gene's germline CDR1 is SGHVS and CDR2 FQNEAQ. The trim removed 5 bases at V and 0 bases at J, leaving 7 bases unmatched.

This clonotype came up a few times. V gene TRBV27 combines with J gene TRBJ1-3; D possibly corresponds to TRBD1 (6 bases). This CDR3 has 15 residues. The germline V gene encodes CDR1 MNHEY and CDR2 SMNVEV (reference sequence). Trimming took 8 bases from V and 2 from J, leaving 16 bases between them. The CDR3 sequence: CASGLYGGPGNTIYF. CDR3 DNA sequence: TGTGCCAGCGGCCTGTACGGGGGGCCTGGAAACACCATATATTTT.

The V call is TRBV24-1, the J call TRBJ2-5; TRBD2 is a possible D gene (6 bases). V was clipped by 0 bases and J by 7 bases, with 11 bases between them. Germline lookup yields CDR1 KGHDR and CDR2 SFDVKD. This CDR3 has 14 amino acids. The CDR3 reads CATSDLRQAGTQYF. For the CDR3, the DNA is TGTGCCACCAGTGATTTGCGACAAGCGGGGACCCAGTACTTC.